This entry lists 15 T cell receptor beta chains sequenced from one sample in a study of T-cell reconstitution after alpha-beta-depleted transplantation in children. Unique molecular identifiers were built into the TCRbeta library. TCRdb re-called the PCR reads through MiXCR, storing one row per CDR3 protein. Of about 110,000 distinct CDR3 sequences listed, about a tenth are singletons. The starting material was PBMCs, obtained before TCRalphabeta/CD19-depleted stem cell transplant. The receptors were gathered from a boy between 2 and 10 years old with acute lymphoblastic leukemia, due to receive a stem cell transplant.

V and J are TRBV12-3 or TRBV12-4 and TRBJ1-4; D is unclear. This CDR3 is 14 amino acids long. V was cut by 3 bases and J by 5 bases, with 10 bases left in between. The CDR3 DNA reads as TGTGCCAGCAGTTTCCGGCAGGCCAATGAAAAACTGTTTTTT. Translation: CASSFRQANEKLFF.

This clonotype appeared many times. J is TRBJ2-7 and V is TRBV7-3; D may match TRBD1 or TRBD2 (5 bases each). Germline V gene sequence: CDR1 SGHTA, CDR2 FQGTGA. The CDR3 sequence is 14 residues long. V dropped 2 bases and J dropped 4 bases, with 12 bases sitting between them. The DNA for the CDR3 is TGTGCCAGCAGCTTAGGGGGTATGGAATACGAGCAGTACTTC. This sequence encodes CASSLGGMEYEQYF.

This clonotype has ten or more counts. The chain recombines TRBV6-5 with TRBJ2-1; TRBD2 agrees at 14 bases. The CDR3 is 19 amino acids. The J segment lost 5 bases and the V segment lost 0 bases, leaving 9 bases of the junction unmatched. Germline CDR1 MNHEY, CDR2 SVGAGI. The CDR3 loop is CASSYSTSGRAWGNNEQFF. CDR3 DNA sequence: TGTGCCAGCAGTTACTCGACTAGCGGGAGGGCCTGGGGAAACAATGAGCAGTTCTTC.

This clonotype occurred a few times. The CDR3 protein is CSAVRVLGEKLFF. CDR3 sequence (DNA): TGCAGTGCTGTCCGGGTCCTGGGTGAAAAACTGTTTTTT. This chain joins TRBV20-1 and TRBJ1-4; D is uncertain. Germline CDR1 reads DFQATT; CDR2 reads SNEGSKA (reference sequence). The CDR3 consists of 13 residues. Trimming stripped 5 bases from V and 7 bases from J, with 14 bases between.

A few counts support this clonotype. The chain joins TRBV20-1 to TRBJ2-1; D unresolved. CDR1 and CDR2 from the germline V gene are DFQATT and SNEGSKA (reference sequence). Trimming left V 6 bases short and J 0 bases short, with 15 bases between. The CDR3 length is 15 residues. The CDR3 region has the DNA TGCAGTGCCCCGCGGCCAACAAGCTCCTACAATGAGCAGTTCTTC. Its translation: CSAPRPTSSYNEQFF.

This clonotype was observed a few times. The chain uses TRBV12-3 or TRBV12-4 and TRBJ2-1; D uncertain. CDR3 length: 13 amino acids. With 3 bases removed from V and 8 bases from J, the gap between germline ends came to 11 bases. The CDR3 DNA follows: TGTGCCAGCAGTTTGCCCCCCTTGGATGAGCAGTTCTTC. This sequence encodes CASSLPPLDEQFF.

This clonotype appeared a few times. The chain combines TRBV7-9 with TRBJ1-1; TRBD1 aligns across 7 bases. This CDR3 spans 11 amino acids. CDR1 is SEHNR and CDR2 is FQNEAQ in the germline V gene (reference sequence). Trimming at V came to 5 bases and at J to 10 bases, leaving 4 bases not matched to a gene. CDR3 coding DNA: TGTGCCAGCAGCAGGGGGCTCCGAGCTTTCTTT. Its translation is CASSRGLRAFF.

In regard to this clonotype: A single base separates this from a much larger clone, so it may be a read error. This CDR3 is missing its conserved last phenylalanine or tryptophan, likely due to a read error. V usage is TRBV20-1 and J usage is TRBJ2-1; 8 nucleotides line up with TRBD2. The CDR3 spans 13 residues. Germline CDR1 is DFQATT and CDR2 is SNEGSKA (reference sequence). The CDR3 here is CGPLGTRSNEQFC. In DNA form, the CDR3 reads TGCGGACCCTTAGGGACTAGAAGCAATGAGCAGTTCTGC.

There are many counts of this clonotype. V usage is TRBV11-2 and J usage is TRBJ2-3, with D unclear. CDR3 length: 17 amino acids. CDR1 is SGHAT, CDR2 FQNNGV, per germline. Deletions cut 1 base from V and 0 bases from J, with 14 bases between. The CDR3 reads CASSLVWSLGSTDTQYF. In nucleotides, the CDR3 is TGTGCCAGCAGCTTAGTCTGGAGCCTAGGTAGCACAGATACGCAGTATTTT.

In its sample, this clonotype was seen a few times. The rearrangement uses TRBV7-8 and TRBJ2-7, with 9 nucleotides matching TRBD2. This CDR3 region has 14 residues. Trimming removed 5 bases from V and 0 bases from J; junction bases left unmatched: 2. CDR1 is SGHVS, CDR2 FQNEAQ, per germline. CDR3 in DNA: TGTGCCAGCAGCCGACTAGCGGCCTCCTACGAGCAGTACTTC. Translation: CASSRLAASYEQYF. Full variable domain (outside the CDR3, taken from reference TRBV7-8 and TRBJ2-7): GAGVSQSPRYKVAKRGQDVALRCDPISGHVSLFWYQQALGQGPEFLTYFQNEAQLDKSGLPSDRFFAERPEGSVSTLKIQRTQQEDSAVYLCASSRLAASYEQYFGPGTRLTVT.

The CDR3 DNA sequence: TGTGCCAGCCTAAAAGTCCCGTGGGCAAGAGGCGATACGCAGTATTTT. Its translation: CASLKVPWARGDTQYF. V gene TRBV7-9 combines with J gene TRBJ2-3; the D is unclear. The CDR3 totals 16 residues. V lost 8 bases and J lost 6, with 24 bases in between. Per the germline V gene, CDR1 is SEHNR and CDR2 is FQNEAQ (reference sequence).

V is TRBV20-1 and J is TRBJ1-2; D not certain. The CDR3 runs 10 residues. V was shortened by 4 bases and J by 6 bases, with 6 bases between the two germline ends. Germline CDR1 and CDR2: DFQATT and SNEGSKA (reference sequence). The CDR3 nucleotides are TGCAGTGCTACTGTCAATGGCTACACCTTC. It specifies CSATVNGYTF.

This clonotype has just a few counts. Sequence at one end of the junction differs from germline and may be a read error. The chain recombines TRBV12-3 or TRBV12-4 with TRBJ2-2; unclear D gene. This CDR3 is built from 14 residues. The CDR3 reads CASKQLSKTGELFF. CDR3 sequence (DNA): TGTGCCAGCAAGCAACTCTCGAAAACCGGGGAGCTGTTTTTT.

In its sample, this clonotype was seen a few times. This rearrangement joins TRBV24-1 to TRBJ2-3; D call uncertain. V dropped 4 bases and J dropped 3 bases, with 7 bases sitting between them. Germline V gives CDR1 KGHDR, CDR2 SFDVKD. The CDR3 runs to 13 residues. CDR3 nucleotides: TGTGCCACCAGTGACTCAGCAACAGATACGCAGTATTTT. Translated, it gives CATSDSATDTQYF.

This clonotype has a count of ten or more. The V gene is TRBV18, the J gene TRBJ2-2, with 10 bases identical to TRBD2. This CDR3 region has 15 residues. V was pared by 8 bases and J by 5 bases, with 8 bases of the junction left unmatched. The V gene's germline CDR1 is KGHSH and CDR2 LQKENI. CDR3 protein: CASPTGLAETGELFF. CDR3 nucleotides: TGTGCCAGCCCGACTGGACTAGCGGAGACCGGGGAGCTGTTTTTT.